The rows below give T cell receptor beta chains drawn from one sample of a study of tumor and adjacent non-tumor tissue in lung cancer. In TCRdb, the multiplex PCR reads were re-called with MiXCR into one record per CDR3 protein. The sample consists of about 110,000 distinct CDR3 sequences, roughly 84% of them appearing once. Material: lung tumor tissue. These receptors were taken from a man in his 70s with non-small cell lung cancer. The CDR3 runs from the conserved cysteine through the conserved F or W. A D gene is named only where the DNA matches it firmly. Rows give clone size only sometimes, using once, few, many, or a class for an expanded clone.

CAGRLSGYEHYF | TGTGCCGGCAGATTATCAGGTTACGAGCATTACTTC | TRBJ2-7 | - | - | TRBV7-9
CDSSSPEVIEQYF | TGTGACAGCAGTTCGCCCGAAGTCATCGAACAGTACTTT | TRBJ2-7 | - | - | TRBV6-5
CSVVPYQCLGENGYTF | TGCAGCGTTGTCCCCTATCAATGCTTGGGAGAGAATGGCTACACCTTC | TRBJ1-2 | - | - | TRBV29-1
CSVVIQINTEAFF | TGCAGTGTTGTTATCCAGATAAACACTGAAGCTTTCTTT | TRBJ1-1 | - | few | TRBV29-1
CSAGQGPSRYGYTF | TGCAGTGCAGGACAGGGGCCCTCTCGATATGGCTACACCTTC | TRBJ1-2 | TRBD1 | - | TRBV29-1
CASSQEPTYRIQLQHF | TGCGCCAGCAGCCAAGAGCCGACCTACAGGATTCAGCTCCAGCATTTT | TRBJ1-5 | - | - | TRBV4-1
CAIRQGTGQGEDSSYNEQFF | TGTGCCATCAGACAAGGAACAGGGCAGGGGGAGGACAGCTCCTACAATGAGCAGTTCTTC | TRBJ2-1 | - | - | TRBV10-3
CASSPRQGQRPHEQLF | TGTGCCAGCAGCCCCCGGCAGGGACAGAGGCCACATGAGCAGCTCTTC | TRBJ2-1 | TRBD1 | - | TRBV11-1
CASSWDFKVETQYF | TGTGCCAGCAGTTGGGACTTCAAGGTAGAGACCCAGTACTTC | TRBJ2-5 | - | - | TRBV5-6
CASSVSGLGRSTRELFF | TGCGCTAGCAGTGTTTCAGGACTAGGTCGGTCCACCAGGGAGCTGTTTTTT | TRBJ2-2 | TRBD2 | - | TRBV10-2
CASSAAGGLADTQYF | TGCGCCAGCAGTGCAGCGGGAGGGTTAGCAGATACACAGTATTTT | TRBJ2-3 | TRBD2 | - | TRBV10-2
CASSFGGRMGNELFF | TGTGCAAGCAGCTTTGGGGGCAGGATGGGGAATGAGCTGTTCTTC | TRBJ2-1 | - | - | TRBV5-4
CCILQTGAYDYTF | TGCTGCATTCTTCAGACGGGAGCCTATGACTACACCTTC | TRBJ1-2 | - | - | TRBV29-1
CASSQERAGAEYNEQFF | TGCGCTAGCAGCCAAGAGCGAGCGGGAGCTGAATACAATGAGCAGTTCTTC | TRBJ2-1 | TRBD2 | - | TRBV4-3
CASTRTVSGEELFF | TGTGCCAGCACCAGGACAGTCTCTGGTGAAGAACTGTTTTTT | TRBJ1-4 | - | - | TRBV11-3
CASIITGGFNQPQHF | TGTGCCAGCATTATCACAGGGGGCTTCAATCAGCCCCAACATTTT | TRBJ1-5 | TRBD1 | - | TRBV6-6
CASSVVGTANSGNTIYF | TGTGCCAGCAGTGTGGTTGGGACGGCTAACTCTGGAAACACCATATATTTT | TRBJ1-3 | - | - | TRBV6-6
CASSQVRGIYGCTF | TGCGCCAGCAGCCAAGTGAGGGGAATCTATGGCTGTACCTTC | TRBJ1-2 | - | - | TRBV4-1
CTSRGRGPYEHYF | TGTACCAGCAGAGGCAGGGGACCCTACGAGCACTACTTC | TRBJ2-7 | - | - | TRBV6-2/TRBV6-3
CASSMVPLRTGSTEAFF | TGCGCCAGCAGCATGGTTCCATTAAGGACAGGGTCCACTGAAGCTTTCTTT | TRBJ1-1 | TRBD1 | - | TRBV5-1
CAITLSGGTGSNEQFF | TGCGCCATCACCCTAAGTGGGGGCACCGGGTCCAATGAGCAGTTCTTC | TRBJ2-1 | - | once | TRBV6-1
CTSSSRDRTLNTDAFF | TGTACCAGCAGCTCCCGGGACAGAACCCTGAACACTGATGCTTTCTTT | TRBJ1-1 | TRBD1 | - | TRBV11-3
CSIRDAGELFF | TGCAGCATACGCGACGCCGGGGAGCTGTTTTTT | TRBJ2-2 | - | - | TRBV29-1
CASSHVWGGIYEQYF | TGTGCCAGCAGTCACGTATGGGGAGGGATATACGAGCAGTACTTC | TRBJ2-7 | TRBD2 | - | TRBV12-3/TRBV12-4
CATSTARLAGAETRYF | TGTGCCACCTCCACTGCCCGACTAGCGGGAGCTGAAACGCGGTATTTT | TRBJ2-3 | TRBD2 | - | TRBV6-5
CASSSRGQGEETQYF | TGCGCCAGCAGCTCCAGGGGACAGGGGGAAGAGACCCAGTACTTC | TRBJ2-5 | TRBD1 | - | TRBV4-3
CSVEGWRGEDEQFF | TGCAGCGTTGAAGGGTGGAGAGGGGAGGATGAGCAGTTCTTC | TRBJ2-1 | - | medium-sized | TRBV29-1
CASSFSGYYGYTF | TGTGCCAGCAGTTTTTCCGGATACTATGGCTACACCTTC | TRBJ1-2 | - | many | TRBV28
CVTSPLAGGTGELFF | TGTGTTACCAGCCCCCTAGCGGGGGGGACCGGGGAGCTGTTTTTT | TRBJ2-2 | TRBD2 | - | TRBV11-2
CASSQGGGGGEQFF | TGTGCCAGCAGCCAGGGGGGGGGAGGGGGTGAGCAGTTCTTC | TRBJ2-1 | - | - | TRBV11-2
CASTSRTGGYNSPLDF | TGTGCCAGCACCTCCAGGACAGGAGGCTATAATTCACCCCTCGACTTT | TRBJ1-6 | TRBD1 | - | TRBV12-3/TRBV12-4
CSPDVAGETGELFF | TGCAGCCCTGACGTAGCGGGGGAGACCGGGGAGCTGTTTTTT | TRBJ2-2 | TRBD2 | - | TRBV29-1
CTSSPKVGNSWNEQLF | TGTACCAGCAGTCCAAAAGTTGGGAATTCCTGGAATGAGCAGTTATTC | TRBJ2-1 | - | - | TRBV6-2/TRBV6-3
CASRRSDHQTSGLHQETQYF | TGTGCCAGCAGAAGAAGCGACCACCAGACTAGCGGGCTTCACCAGGAGACCCAGTACTTC | TRBJ2-5 | TRBD2 | - | TRBV12-3/TRBV12-4
CASSPGQGYSYNEKFF | TGTGCCAGCAGTCCAGGACAGGGATACTCCTACAATGAGAAGTTCTTC | TRBJ2-1 | TRBD1 | - | TRBV6-5
CASSYDPLNTGELFF | TGTGCCAGCAGCTACGACCCCCTGAACACAGGGGAGCTGTTTTTT | TRBJ2-2 | - | few | TRBV13
CAISESSMVRFYEQYF | TGTGCCATCAGTGAGTCGAGCATGGTGCGGTTCTACGAGCAATACTTC | TRBJ2-7 | - | - | TRBV10-3
CASSWRTGQLQETQCF | TGCGCCAGCAGCTGGCGAACGGGACAGCTACAAGAGACTCAGTGCTTC | TRBJ2-5 | TRBD1 | once | TRBV5-1
CASDSKLSGGPSGEQFF | TGTGCTAGTGATTCGAAACTATCGGGGGGCCCCTCGGGTGAGCAGTTCTTC | TRBJ2-1 | - | - | TRBV12-5
CDSSFRTSTNEQFF | TGTGACAGCAGTTTCCGGACTAGTACCAATGAGCAGTTCTTC | TRBJ2-1 | TRBD2 | - | TRBV6-5
CASSLVTGFTNQETRYF | TGTGCCAGCAGCTTAGTAACAGGGTTTACCAACCAAGAGACCCGGTACTTC | TRBJ2-5 | - | - | TRBV11-3
CASSLVSRGVAGKLFF | TGTGCCAGCAGCTTAGTGAGCAGAGGGGTTGCCGGGAAGCTGTTTTTT | TRBJ2-2 | - | once | TRBV11-2
CAISQNRPPYEKLFF | TGCGCCATCAGCCAGAATAGGCCGCCCTACGAAAAACTGTTTTTT | TRBJ1-4 | - | - | TRBV4-1
CASSSAVRDRTYEQYF | TGTGCTAGCAGTTCCGCTGTCCGTGACAGGACCTACGAGCAGTACTTC | TRBJ2-7 | - | few | TRBV5-6
CTVEGVPYLEYNEQFF | TGCACCGTTGAGGGAGTCCCCTATCTGGAGTACAATGAACAGTTCTTC | TRBJ2-1 | - | - | TRBV29-1
CASSKIASGRATGELFF | TGTGCCAGTAGTAAGATTGCTTCTGGGAGGGCCACCGGGGAGCTGTTTTTT | TRBJ2-2 | TRBD2 | - | TRBV19
CASGRGPSYNEQFF | TGTGCCAGCGGAAGAGGTCCCTCCTACAATGAGCAGTTCTTC | TRBJ2-1 | - | many | TRBV5-7
CTSNLGQGHEQYF | TGTACCAGCAACTTAGGGCAGGGCCACGAGCAGTACTTC | TRBJ2-7 | - | few | TRBV13
CASSFSDGENSLLHF | TGTGCCAGCAGTTTTTCCGACGGTGAAAATTCACTCCTCCACTTT | TRBJ1-6 | - | - | TRBV6-5
CASSSRQGTYEQYF | TGTGCCAGCAGCTCGAGACAGGGGACCTACGAGCAGTACTTC | TRBJ2-7 | TRBD1 | many | TRBV7-9
CASKIFPLNTGVLFF | TGTGCCAGCAAGATCTTTCCTCTGAATACCGGGGTGCTGTTTTTT | TRBJ2-2 | - | - | TRBV12-3/TRBV12-4
CASNPDITNTEAVF | TGTGCCAGCAACCCGGACATCACTAACACTGAAGCTGTCTTT | TRBJ1-1 | - | - | TRBV5-5
CDSSAVRARGNTIYF | TGTGACAGCAGCGCGGTCAGGGCGAGGGGAAACACCATATATTTT | TRBJ1-3 | - | - | TRBV12-3/TRBV12-4
CARVGRKKNIQYF | TGTGCCAGAGTCGGGAGGAAGAAAAACATTCAGTACTTC | TRBJ2-4 | TRBD2 | - | TRBV7-8
CTRTKIQMYQETQYF | TGTACCAGAACTAAGATTCAAATGTACCAAGAGACCCAGTACTTC | TRBJ2-5 | - | - | TRBV28